A single sample is the source of the 12 T cell receptor beta chains below, sequenced in a study of T cell repertoires in cytomegalovirus infection. TCRdb recomputed calls from the reads with MiXCR, one row per CDR3 protein. The sample lists over 450,000 distinct CDR3 sequences, over 9% occurring once. The specimen sequenced was PBMCs. Every receptor here comes from a human donor in good health (CMV status not recorded). Some clones in this sample may be carry-over from other donors' samples.

This clonotype was observed at least ten times. The chain recombines TRBV20-1 with TRBJ1-1; D not certain. This CDR3 region has 13 residues. The germline gives CDR1 DFQATT, CDR2 SNEGSKA (reference sequence). Trimming stripped 0 bases from V and 5 bases from J, with 10 bases between. The CDR3 sequence: CSARDSSSTEAFF. The CDR3 DNA reads TGCAGTGCTAGAGATTCTTCGAGTACTGAAGCTTTCTTT.

At least ten counts were recorded for this clonotype. The chain carries TRBV6-1 and TRBJ2-7; 8 bases match TRBD2. From germline, CDR1 is MNHNS and CDR2 SASEGT. The CDR3 contains 15 residues. V lost 1 base to trimming and J lost 3 bases; unmatched junction nucleotides: 5. CDR3 residues: CASSEGTSWLYEQYF. For the CDR3, the DNA is TGTGCCAGCAGTGAAGGGACTAGCTGGCTCTACGAGCAGTACTTC.

This clonotype was observed many times. This chain links TRBV5-8 with TRBJ1-5; D possibly corresponds to TRBD1 (5 bases). Germline lookup yields CDR1 SGHTS and CDR2 YDEGEE. Trimming pared 4 bases from V and 4 bases from J, leaving 9 bases between. CDR3 length: 13 residues. The CDR3 sequence is CASSGGPNQPQHF. The CDR3 nucleotides are TGTGCCAGCAGCGGGGGTCCTAATCAGCCCCAGCATTTT.

This chain joins TRBV5-1 and TRBJ2-7, with a possible D match to TRBD1 (6 bases). Per the germline V gene, CDR1 is SGHRS and CDR2 is YFSETQ. This CDR3 spans 14 amino acids. V lost 1 base to trimming and J lost 0 bases, with 8 bases between them. The CDR3 here is CASSLIGGSYEQYF. The CDR3 DNA is TGCGCCAGCAGCTTGATAGGGGGCTCCTACGAGCAGTACTTC.

This clonotype was recorded many times. The chain combines TRBV7-8 with TRBJ2-3; weak D call: TRBD2 (5 bases). There are 14 residues in the CDR3. The germline CDR1 and CDR2 sequences are SGHVS and FQNEAQ. Between the trimmed V and J ends, which lost 2 bases and 5 bases, there was a span of 11 bases. The CDR3 loop is CASSLTDREDTQYF. As DNA, the CDR3 is TGTGCCAGCAGCTTAACTGATCGGGAAGATACGCAGTATTTT. The full variable domain, with the rest looked up from reference TRBV7-8 and TRBJ2-3, is GAGVSQSPRYKVAKRGQDVALRCDPISGHVSLFWYQQALGQGPEFLTYFQNEAQLDKSGLPSDRFFAERPEGSVSTLKIQRTQQEDSAVYLCASSLTDREDTQYFGPGTRLTVL.

This clonotype appeared many times. The rearrangement joins TRBV7-2 to TRBJ2-7; D gene unclear. CDR1 is SGHTA, CDR2 FQGNSA, per germline. The CDR3 totals 14 residues. Trimming removed 1 base at V and 2 bases at J, with 9 bases between. CDR3 residues: CASSLETAAYEQYF. The CDR3 DNA reads TGTGCCAGCAGCTTAGAAACGGCAGCCTACGAGCAGTACTTC.

This clonotype has ten or more counts. The CDR3 sequence: CATSDGGGTDTQYF. The CDR3 DNA reads as TGTGCCACCAGTGATGGGGGAGGGACAGATACGCAGTATTTT. The chain couples TRBV24-1 to TRBJ2-3; the match to TRBD2 covers 7 bases. J lost 3 bases, V lost 3 bases, and 2 bases had no gene match. The CDR3 runs to 14 residues. CDR1 KGHDR and CDR2 SFDVKD come from the germline V gene.

This clonotype has only a few counts. The gene calls are TRBV19 and TRBJ2-3; D gene unclear. This CDR3 comprises 13 residues. CDR1 and CDR2 from the germline V gene are LNHDA and SQIVND (reference sequence). V was trimmed by 1 base and J by 2 bases, leaving 4 bases between them. Here the CDR3 reads CASSIGNTDTQYF. CDR3 DNA sequence: TGTGCCAGTAGTATAGGTAACACAGATACGCAGTATTTT.

This clonotype was detected many times. V and J are TRBV6-5 and TRBJ2-3; maybe TRBD2 (7 bases). Looked up from germline, CDR1 is MNHEY and CDR2 is SVGAGI. There are 15 residues in the CDR3. The V end lost 4 bases, the J end lost 0 bases, and 11 bases lay between the germline ends. CDR3: CASSLQGGSTDTQYF. The CDR3 DNA sequence: TGTGCCAGCAGTTTACAGGGAGGGAGCACAGATACGCAGTATTTT.

In its sample, this clonotype was seen many times. The V call is TRBV19, the J call TRBJ1-6; D unclear. The CDR3 extends over 12 amino acids. V dropped 1 base and J dropped 10 bases, with 5 bases sitting between them. Germline V lookup: CDR1 LNHDA, CDR2 SQIVND (reference sequence). The CDR3 DNA follows: TGTGCCAGTAGTATAGGGGGATCACCCCTCCACTTT. Translation gives CASSIGGSPLHF.

This clonotype was detected a few times. The chain has TRBV5-1 and TRBJ2-1; D tentatively fits TRBD1 or TRBD2 (5 bases each). CDR1 and CDR2 (germline): SGHRS, YFSETQ. Trimming cost V 3 bases and J 8 bases, with 24 bases left between them. The CDR3 is made up of 17 amino acids. The CDR3 protein is CASSSGLGTPKGHEQFF. CDR3 in DNA: TGCGCCAGCAGCTCAGGTTTGGGGACCCCAAAAGGTCATGAGCAGTTCTTC.

This clonotype was seen ten or more times. This chain links TRBV20-1 with TRBJ2-1; D remains unclear. V lost 0 bases and J 4 bases, leaving 4 bases between the germline ends. Germline CDR1 is DFQATT and CDR2 is SNEGSKA (reference sequence). This CDR3 is 12 amino acids long. For the CDR3, the DNA is TGCAGTGCTAGAGATCCATACAATGAGCAGTTCTTC. Its translation: CSARDPYNEQFF.